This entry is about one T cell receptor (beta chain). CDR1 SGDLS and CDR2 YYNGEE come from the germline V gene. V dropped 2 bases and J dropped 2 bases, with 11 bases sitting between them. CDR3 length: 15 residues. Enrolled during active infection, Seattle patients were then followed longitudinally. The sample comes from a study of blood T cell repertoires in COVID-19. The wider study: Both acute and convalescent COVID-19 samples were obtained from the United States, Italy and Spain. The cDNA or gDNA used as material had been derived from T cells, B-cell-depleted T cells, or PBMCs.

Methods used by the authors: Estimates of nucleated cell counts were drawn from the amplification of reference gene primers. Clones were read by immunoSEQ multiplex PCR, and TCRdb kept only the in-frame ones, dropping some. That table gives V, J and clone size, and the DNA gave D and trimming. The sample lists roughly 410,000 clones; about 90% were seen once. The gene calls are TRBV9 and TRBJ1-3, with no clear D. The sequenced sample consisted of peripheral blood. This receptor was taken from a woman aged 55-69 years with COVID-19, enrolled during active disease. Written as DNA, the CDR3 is TGTGCCAGCAGCGTCACCCAGGCACCTGGAAACACCATATATTTT. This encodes CASSVTQAPGNTIYF.